This TCR beta chain was recovered during a study of T cells in Graves' hyperthyroidism and ophthalmopathy. Patients aged 18 to 65 had newly diagnosed hyperthyroidism of under 2 months' duration. It was RNA transcripts that yielded the amplified TCR beta CDR3 regions. In the first-round RT-PCR of the TCR CDR3, the HTBI primer set was used. TCRdb fed the multiplex PCR reads into MiXCR, producing one record per CDR3 protein. The table includes about 420,000 distinct CDR3 sequences, 15% to 19% detected once. The sample holds many counts of this clonotype. Sequences were obtained from blood. This receptor was obtained from a woman aged 18-29 years with Graves' hyperthyroidism.

The CDR3 DNA reads as TGTGCCAGCAGGCCCCCAGAGCCCTCCTACGAGCAGTACTTC. The encoded protein is CASRPPEPSYEQYF. This sequence joins TRBV6-1 and TRBJ2-7; D is unresolved. The V end lost 6 bases, the J end lost 0 bases, and 12 bases lay between the germline ends. Looked up from germline, CDR1 is MNHNS and CDR2 is SASEGT. This CDR3 spans 14 amino acids.